This note documents a single TCR beta chain sequence. The sample belongs to a study of blood T cell repertoires in COVID-19. Looking at the study overall: The samples span acute and convalescent COVID-19 from the United States, Italy and Spain. PBMCs, B-cell-depleted T cells, or T cells were the source of the cDNA or gDNA that made up the material.

Under the authors' procedure: From reference gene primer amplification, estimates of nucleated cell counts were derived. Data came from immunoSEQ multiplex PCR; TCRdb stores just in-frame clones and leaves some out. V, J and clone size reflect that table, while D and trimming were determined from the DNA. The profile shows over 45,000 clones, about four fifths of them singletons. Germline V CDR1 and CDR2: SGHTA, FQGTGA. The CDR3 has 12 residues. Trimming removed 4 bases from V and 8 bases from J; junction bases left unmatched: 2. Material for sequencing was peripheral blood. This chain uses TRBV7-3 with TRBJ2-3; 8 positions match TRBD2. The origin of this receptor is a man aged 35-49 years with acute or convalescent COVID-19. CDR3 bases: TGTGCCAGCAGCTCGGGACTAGGTACGCAGTATTTT. Amino acids: CASSSGLGTQYF.